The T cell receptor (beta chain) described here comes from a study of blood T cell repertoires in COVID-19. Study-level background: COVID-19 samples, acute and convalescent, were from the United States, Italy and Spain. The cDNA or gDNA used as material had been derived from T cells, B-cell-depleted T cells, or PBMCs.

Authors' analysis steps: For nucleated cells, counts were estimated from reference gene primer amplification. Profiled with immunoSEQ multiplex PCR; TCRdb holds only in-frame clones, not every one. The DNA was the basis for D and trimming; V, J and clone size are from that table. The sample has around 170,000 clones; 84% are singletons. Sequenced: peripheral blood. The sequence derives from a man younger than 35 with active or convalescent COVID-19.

CDR3 DNA sequence: TGTGCCAGCAGTTCAACAATGAACACTGAAGCTTTCTTT. Residues: CASSSTMNTEAFF. V usage is TRBV12-3 or TRBV12-4 and J usage is TRBJ1-1; D gene ambiguous. Trimming pared 4 bases from V and 0 bases from J, leaving 6 bases between. The CDR3 has 13 residues.